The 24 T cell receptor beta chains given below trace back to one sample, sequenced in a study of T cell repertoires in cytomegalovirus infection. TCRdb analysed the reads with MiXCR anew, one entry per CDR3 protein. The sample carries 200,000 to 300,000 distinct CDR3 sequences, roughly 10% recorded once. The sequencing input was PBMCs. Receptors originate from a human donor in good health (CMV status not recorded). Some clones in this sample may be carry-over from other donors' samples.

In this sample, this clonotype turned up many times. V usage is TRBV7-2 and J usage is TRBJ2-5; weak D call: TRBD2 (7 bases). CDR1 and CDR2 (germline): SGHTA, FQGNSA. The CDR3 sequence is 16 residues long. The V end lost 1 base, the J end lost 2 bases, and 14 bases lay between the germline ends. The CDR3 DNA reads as TGTGCCAGCAGCTTAGGGGGGGGGCAGGGGCAAGAGACCCAGTACTTC. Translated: CASSLGGGQGQETQYF.

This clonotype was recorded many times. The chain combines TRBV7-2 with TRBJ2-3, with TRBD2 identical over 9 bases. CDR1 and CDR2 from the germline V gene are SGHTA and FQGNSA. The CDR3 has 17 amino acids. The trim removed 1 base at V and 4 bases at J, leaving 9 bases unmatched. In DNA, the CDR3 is TGTGCCAGCAGCTTAGGTCTGGCGGGAGGGGGGGCAGATACGCAGTATTTT. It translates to CASSLGLAGGGADTQYF.

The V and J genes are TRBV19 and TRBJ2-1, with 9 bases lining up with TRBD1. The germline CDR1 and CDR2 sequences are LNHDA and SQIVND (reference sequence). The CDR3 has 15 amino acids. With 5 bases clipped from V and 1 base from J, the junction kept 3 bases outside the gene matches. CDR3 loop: CASSGTGNSYNEQFF. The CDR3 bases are TGTGCCAGTAGTGGGACAGGGAATTCCTACAATGAGCAGTTCTTC.

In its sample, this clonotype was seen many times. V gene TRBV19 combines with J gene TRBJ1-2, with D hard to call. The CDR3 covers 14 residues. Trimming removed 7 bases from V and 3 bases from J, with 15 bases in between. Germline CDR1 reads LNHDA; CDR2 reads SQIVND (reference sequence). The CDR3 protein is CASTSLGRDYGYTF. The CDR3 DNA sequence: TGTGCCAGTACTTCCCTAGGGCGGGACTATGGCTACACCTTC.

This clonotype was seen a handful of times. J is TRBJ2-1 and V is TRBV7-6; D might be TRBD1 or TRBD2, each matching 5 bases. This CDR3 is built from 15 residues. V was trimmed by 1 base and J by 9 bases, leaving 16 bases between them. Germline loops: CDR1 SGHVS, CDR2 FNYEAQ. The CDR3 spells CASSLGGAGTGEQFF. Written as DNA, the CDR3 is TGTGCCAGCAGCTTAGGAGGGGCCGGAACGGGTGAGCAGTTCTTC.

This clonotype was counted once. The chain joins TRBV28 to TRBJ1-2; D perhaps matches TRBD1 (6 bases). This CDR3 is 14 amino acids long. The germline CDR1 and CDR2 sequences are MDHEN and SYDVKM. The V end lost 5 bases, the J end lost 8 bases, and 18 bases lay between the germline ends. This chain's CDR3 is CASSPHGQGRGYTF. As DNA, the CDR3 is TGTGCCAGCAGTCCCCACGGTCAGGGGCGCGGCTACACCTTC.

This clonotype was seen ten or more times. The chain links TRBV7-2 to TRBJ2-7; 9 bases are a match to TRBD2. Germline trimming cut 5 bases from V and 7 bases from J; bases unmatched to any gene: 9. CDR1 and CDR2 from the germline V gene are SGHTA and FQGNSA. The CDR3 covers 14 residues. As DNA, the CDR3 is TGTGCCAGCAGCCTAACCGGGACTAGCCGGGAGCAGTACTTC. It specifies CASSLTGTSREQYF.

The chain's CDR3 is CASSTGTPATNEKLFF. CDR3 nucleotides: TGTGCCAGTAGTACCGGGACACCGGCAACTAATGAAAAACTGTTTTTT. V and J are TRBV19 and TRBJ1-4; TRBD1 is a possible D gene (6 bases). In germline, CDR1 is LNHDA, CDR2 SQIVND (reference sequence). The CDR3 loop spans 16 amino acids. The V gene lost 4 bases and the J gene lost 0 bases, with 12 bases spanning the gap.

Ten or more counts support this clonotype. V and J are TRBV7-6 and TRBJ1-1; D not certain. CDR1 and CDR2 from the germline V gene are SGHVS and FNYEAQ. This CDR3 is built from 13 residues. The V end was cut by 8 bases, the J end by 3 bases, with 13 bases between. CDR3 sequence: CASGEGRDTEAFF. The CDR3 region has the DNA TGTGCCAGCGGGGAGGGCCGGGACACTGAAGCTTTCTTT.

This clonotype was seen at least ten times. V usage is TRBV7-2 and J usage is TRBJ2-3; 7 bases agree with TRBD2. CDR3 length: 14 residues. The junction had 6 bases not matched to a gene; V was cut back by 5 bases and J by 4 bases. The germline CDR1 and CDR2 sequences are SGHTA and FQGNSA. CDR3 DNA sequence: TGTGCCAGCAGCCGGACTAGTTCCGCAGATACGCAGTATTTT. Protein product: CASSRTSSADTQYF. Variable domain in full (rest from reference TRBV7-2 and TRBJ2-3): GAGVSQSPSNKVTEKGKDVELRCDPISGHTALYWYRQSLGQGLEFLIYFQGNSAPDKSGLPSDRFSAERTGGSVSTLTIQRTQQEDSAVYLCASSRTSSADTQYFGPGTRLTVL.

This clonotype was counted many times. The CDR3 loop is CASSLGSSGSTDTQYF. The DNA of the CDR3 is TGTGCCAGCAGCTTAGGCTCTAGCGGGAGCACAGATACGCAGTATTTT. The chain couples TRBV7-6 to TRBJ2-3, with 8 nucleotides matching TRBD2. The ends lost 1 base at V and 0 bases at J; junction bases unmatched: 3. The V gene's germline CDR1 is SGHVS and CDR2 FNYEAQ. There are 16 residues in the CDR3.

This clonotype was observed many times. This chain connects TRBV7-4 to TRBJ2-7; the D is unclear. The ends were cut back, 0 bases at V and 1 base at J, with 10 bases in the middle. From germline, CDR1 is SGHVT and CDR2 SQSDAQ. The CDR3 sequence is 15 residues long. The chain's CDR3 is CASSLAPQNSYEQYF. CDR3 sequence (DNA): TGTGCCAGCAGCTTAGCCCCACAGAATTCCTACGAGCAGTACTTC.

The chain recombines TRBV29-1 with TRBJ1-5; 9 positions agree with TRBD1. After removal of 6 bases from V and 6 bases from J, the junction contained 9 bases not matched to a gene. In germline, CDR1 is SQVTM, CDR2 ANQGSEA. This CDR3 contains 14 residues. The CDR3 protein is CSVAQTGGSQPQHF. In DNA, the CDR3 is TGCAGCGTAGCCCAGACAGGGGGAAGTCAGCCCCAGCATTTT. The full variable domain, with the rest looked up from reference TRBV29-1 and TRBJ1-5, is SAVISQKPSRDICQRGTSLTIQCQVDSQVTMMFWYRQQPGQSLTLIATANQGSEATYESGFVIDKFPISRPNLTFSTLTVSNMSPEDSSIYLCSVAQTGGSQPQHFGDGTRLSIL.

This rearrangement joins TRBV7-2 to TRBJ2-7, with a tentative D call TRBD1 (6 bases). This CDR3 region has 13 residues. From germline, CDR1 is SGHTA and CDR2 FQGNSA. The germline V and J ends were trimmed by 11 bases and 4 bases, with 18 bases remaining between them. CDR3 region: CARDTGNGYEQYF. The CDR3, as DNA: TGTGCCCGTGATACAGGGAATGGTTACGAGCAGTACTTC.

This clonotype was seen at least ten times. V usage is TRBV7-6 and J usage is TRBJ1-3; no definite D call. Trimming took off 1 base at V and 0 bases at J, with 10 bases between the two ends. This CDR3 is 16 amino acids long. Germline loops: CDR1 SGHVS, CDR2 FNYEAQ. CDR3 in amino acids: CASSLGAGFSGNTIYF. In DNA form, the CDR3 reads TGTGCCAGCAGCTTAGGGGCCGGGTTCTCTGGAAACACCATATATTTT. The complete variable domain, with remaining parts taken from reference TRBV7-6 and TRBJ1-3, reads GAGVSQSPRYKVTKRGQDVALRCDPISGHVSLYWYRQALGQGPEFLTYFNYEAQQDKSGLPNDRFSAERPEGSISTLTIQRTEQRDSAMYRCASSLGAGFSGNTIYFGEGSWLTVV.

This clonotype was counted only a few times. The CDR3 here is CASSQGRRGPWETQYF. The CDR3 DNA follows: TGTGCCAGCAGTCAGGGGAGGCGGGGACCCTGGGAGACCCAGTACTTC. V usage is TRBV27 and J usage is TRBJ2-5; tentatively, D is TRBD1 or TRBD2 (6 bases each). In germline, CDR1 is MNHEY, CDR2 SMNVEV (reference sequence). V shed 5 bases and J shed 5 bases, with 21 bases lying between them. CDR3 length: 16 residues.

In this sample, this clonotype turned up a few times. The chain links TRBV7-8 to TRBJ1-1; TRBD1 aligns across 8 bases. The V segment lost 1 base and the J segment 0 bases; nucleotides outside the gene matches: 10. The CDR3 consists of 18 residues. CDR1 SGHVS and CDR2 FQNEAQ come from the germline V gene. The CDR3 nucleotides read TGTGCCAGCAGCTTAGATTTAGGGGGACAGGAGATGAACACTGAAGCTTTCTTT. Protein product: CASSLDLGGQEMNTEAFF.

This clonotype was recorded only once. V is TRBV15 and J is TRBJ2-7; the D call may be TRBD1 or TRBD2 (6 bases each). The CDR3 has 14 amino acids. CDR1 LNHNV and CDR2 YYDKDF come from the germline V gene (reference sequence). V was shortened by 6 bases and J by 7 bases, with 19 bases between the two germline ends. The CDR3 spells CATRVGGGQSEQYF. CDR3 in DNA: TGTGCCACCAGGGTCGGAGGGGGGCAGTCAGAGCAGTACTTC.

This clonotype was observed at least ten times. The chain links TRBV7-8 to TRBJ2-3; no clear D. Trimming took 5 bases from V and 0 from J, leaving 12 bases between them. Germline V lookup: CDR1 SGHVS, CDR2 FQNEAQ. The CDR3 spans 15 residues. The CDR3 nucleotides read TGTGCCAGCAGCCCGCCTCGAAGCAGCACAGATACGCAGTATTTT. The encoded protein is CASSPPRSSTDTQYF. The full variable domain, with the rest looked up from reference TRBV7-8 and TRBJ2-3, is GAGVSQSPRYKVAKRGQDVALRCDPISGHVSLFWYQQALGQGPEFLTYFQNEAQLDKSGLPSDRFFAERPEGSVSTLKIQRTQQEDSAVYLCASSPPRSSTDTQYFGPGTRLTVL.

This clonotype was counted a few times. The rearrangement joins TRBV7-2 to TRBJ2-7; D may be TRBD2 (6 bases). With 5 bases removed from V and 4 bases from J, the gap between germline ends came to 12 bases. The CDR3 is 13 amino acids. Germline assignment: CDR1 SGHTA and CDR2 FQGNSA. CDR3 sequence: CASSPRRAYEQYF. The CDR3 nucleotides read TGTGCCAGCAGCCCCCGGAGGGCTTACGAGCAGTACTTC. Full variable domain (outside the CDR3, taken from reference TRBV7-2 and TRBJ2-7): GAGVSQSPSNKVTEKGKDVELRCDPISGHTALYWYRQSLGQGLEFLIYFQGNSAPDKSGLPSDRFSAERTGGSVSTLTIQRTQQEDSAVYLCASSPRRAYEQYFGPGTRLTVT.

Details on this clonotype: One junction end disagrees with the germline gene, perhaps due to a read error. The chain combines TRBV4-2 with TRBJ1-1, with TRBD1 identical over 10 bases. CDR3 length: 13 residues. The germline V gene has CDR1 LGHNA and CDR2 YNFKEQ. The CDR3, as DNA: TGTGCCCGCAGAAGGGACAGGGGAACTGAAGCTTTCTTT. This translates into CARRRDRGTEAFF.

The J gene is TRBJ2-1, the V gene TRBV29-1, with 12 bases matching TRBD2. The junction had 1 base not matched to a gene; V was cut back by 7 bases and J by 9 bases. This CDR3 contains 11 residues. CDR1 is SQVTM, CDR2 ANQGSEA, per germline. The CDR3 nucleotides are TGCAGCGGGGGACTAGCGGGTGAGCAGTTCTTC. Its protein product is CSGGLAGEQFF.

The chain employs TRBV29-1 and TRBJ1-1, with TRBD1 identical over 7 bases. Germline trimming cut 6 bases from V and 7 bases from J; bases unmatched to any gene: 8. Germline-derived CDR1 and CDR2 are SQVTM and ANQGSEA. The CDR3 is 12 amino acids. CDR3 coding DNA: TGCAGCGTCCACGACAGGGTCGGTGAAGCTTTCTTT. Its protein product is CSVHDRVGEAFF.

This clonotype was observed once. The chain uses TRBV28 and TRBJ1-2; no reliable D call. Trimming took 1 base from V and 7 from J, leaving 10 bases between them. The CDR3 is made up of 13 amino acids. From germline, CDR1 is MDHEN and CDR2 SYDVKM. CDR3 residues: CASSLFPGGGYTF. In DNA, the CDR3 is TGTGCCAGCAGTTTATTTCCGGGTGGTGGCTACACCTTC.